The next 18 T cell receptor beta chains were all read from a single sample in a study of siplizumab effects on memory and regulatory T cells (dated by TCRdb to between 2018 and 2021). Library generation was performed with the immunoSEQ multiplex PCR assay. TCRdb took over this immuneACCESS table, retaining in-frame rearrangements with V and J assigned. Such tables are incomplete; in checked studies, under half of the missing clones stem from an unresolved V gene, and the remainder is unexplained. The sample table lists around 100,000 clones, around 90% of them with a count of one. The ten most abundant clones make up about 12% of the sample. Sequencing used non-Treg CD4+ T cells sorted from blood. Per the publication, the cell subset or site label means: FACS-sorted unstimulated CD4+ non-regulatory T cells. Every receptor here comes from a human donor in good health.

V is TRBV5-1 and J is TRBJ2-2; the D gene is possibly TRBD2 (6 bases). Germline V gives CDR1 SGHRS, CDR2 YFSETQ. This CDR3 comprises 13 residues. Trimming left V 7 bases short and J 7 bases short, with 14 bases between. The CDR3 loop reads CASQAEGYGELFF. CDR3 in DNA: TGCGCCAGCCAGGCGGAGGGCTACGGGGAGCTGTTTTTT.

Concerning this clone: An end of the junction differs from the germline gene, which may be a read error. CDR3 bases: TGTGCTAGCAGCTCCTCAGAGGGCACTGAAGCTTTCTTT. The encoded protein is CASSSSEGTEAFF. The chain uses TRBV7-7 and TRBJ1-1, with unresolved D. CDR1 and CDR2 (germline): SSHAT, FNYEAQ (reference sequence). The CDR3 spans 13 residues.

The V and J genes are TRBV28 and TRBJ1-2; 9 bases are shared with TRBD1. Germline V gene sequence: CDR1 MDHEN, CDR2 SYDVKM. The V and J ends lost 6 bases and 8 bases, in that order; junction bases with no gene match: 7. This CDR3 comprises 13 residues. The CDR3 coding sequence is TGTGCCAGCAGCTCCGGGACAGGGATCGGCTACACCTTC. Amino acids: CASSSGTGIGYTF.

The chain links TRBV29-1 to TRBJ2-7; D is possibly TRBD1 or TRBD2 (6 bases each). Germline V lookup: CDR1 SQVTM, CDR2 ANQGSEA. CDR3 length: 12 residues. Trimming removed 2 bases from V and 7 bases from J, with 12 bases in between. CDR3 bases: TGCAGCGTTGAAAAAGGGGGGCGGGAGCAGTACTTC. Translation: CSVEKGGREQYF.

CDR3 nucleotides: TGTGCCAGCAGCCGCCGGGGGGCAGGGCGGACTGAAGCTTTCTTT. Translating it yields CASSRRGAGRTEAFF. This sequence joins TRBV5-8 and TRBJ1-1; TRBD1 might be the D (6 bases). Germline V gene lookup returns CDR1 SGHTS and CDR2 YDEGEE. Trimming cost V 4 bases and J 5 bases, with 18 bases left between them. This CDR3 is built from 15 residues. The variable domain in full, completed from reference TRBV5-8 and TRBJ1-1, reads EAGVTQSPTHLIKTRGQQATLRCSPISGHTSVYWYQQALGLGLQFLLWYDEGEERNRGNFPPRFSGRQFPNYSSELNVNALELEDSALYLCASSRRGAGRTEAFFGQGTRLTVV.

The chain has TRBV6-6 and TRBJ1-3; D is unclear. The germline CDR1 and CDR2 sequences are MNHNY and SVGAGI (reference sequence). The CDR3 runs 14 residues. Trimming cost V 6 bases and J 1 base, with 10 bases left between them. The CDR3 DNA follows: TGTGCCAGCAGGCGCGATGCTTCTGGAAACACCATATATTTT. Translated, it gives CASRRDASGNTIYF.

The rearrangement links TRBV28 to TRBJ2-1, with no clear D. The ends were cut back, 6 bases at V and 0 bases at J, with 3 bases in the middle. Germline CDR1 is MDHEN and CDR2 is SYDVKM. This CDR3 comprises 12 residues. The CDR3 DNA follows: TGTGCCAGCAGGGGCTCCTACAATGAGCAGTTCTTC. It specifies CASRGSYNEQFF.

This clone was recorded only once. This chain uses TRBV5-1 with TRBJ2-1; no definite D call. V lost 0 bases and J 5 bases, leaving 21 bases between the germline ends. The germline gives CDR1 SGHRS, CDR2 YFSETQ. The CDR3 extends over 18 amino acids. In DNA, the CDR3 is TGCGCCAGCAGCTTGGCGGTTGCTAGATTGTTGGCAGACAATGAGCAGTTCTTC. It yields the protein CASSLAVARLLADNEQFF.

The chain carries TRBV5-6 and TRBJ1-2; 8 nucleotides agree with TRBD1. V trimming: 4 bases; J trimming: 5 bases; junction bases outside the gene matches: 10. The CDR3 totals 15 residues. In germline, CDR1 is SGHDT, CDR2 YYEEEE. The CDR3 DNA reads as TGTGCCAGCAGCCTACTTCCCGGGACAGGTTATGGCTACACCTTC. Translation: CASSLLPGTGYGYTF.

Remarks on this clone: Other DNA sequences in this specimen translate into the identical CDR3. The V call is TRBV7-3, the J call TRBJ2-7; D perhaps matches TRBD2 (6 bases). V lost 5 bases and J lost 3, with 11 bases in between. Germline CDR1 reads SGHTA; CDR2 reads FQGTGA. This CDR3 is 13 amino acids long. The CDR3 here is CASSPRDGYEQYF. In DNA form, the CDR3 reads TGTGCCAGCAGCCCGCGGGACGGCTACGAGCAGTACTTC.

V is TRBV5-1 and J is TRBJ2-7; 7 positions agree with TRBD1. The ends lost 4 bases at V and 2 bases at J; junction bases unmatched: 6. Germline loops: CDR1 SGHRS, CDR2 YFSETQ. The CDR3 runs 14 residues. CDR3 coding DNA: TGCGCCAGCAGCAGAGGACAGGAGACCTACGAGCAGTACTTC. Its translation is CASSRGQETYEQYF.

The V call is TRBV29-1, the J call TRBJ2-7; no clear D gene. The germline V and J ends were trimmed by 3 bases and 1 base, with 7 bases remaining between them. This CDR3 contains 12 residues. Germline loops: CDR1 SQVTM, CDR2 ANQGSEA. CDR3 sequence: CSVDRSSYEQYF. Here the CDR3 DNA reads TGCAGCGTTGATCGGAGTTCCTACGAGCAGTACTTC.

The gene calls are TRBV11-3 and TRBJ2-1; 8 positions agree with TRBD2. Germline V gene lookup returns CDR1 SGHNT and CDR2 YENEEA. The CDR3 extends over 15 amino acids. V trimming: 5 bases; J trimming: 7 bases; junction bases outside the gene matches: 10. The CDR3 bases are TGTGCCAGCAGCACAACTAGCGGCCCTGGGAATGAGCAGTTCTTC. This translates into CASSTTSGPGNEQFF.

The chain combines TRBV5-6 with TRBJ2-2, with TRBD1 identical over 10 bases. CDR3 length equals 16 residues. Looked up from germline, CDR1 is SGHDT and CDR2 is YYEEEE. V lost 1 base to trimming and J lost 4 bases; unmatched junction nucleotides: 4. Here the CDR3 reads CASSLRDRGGTGELFF. The CDR3 DNA is TGTGCCAGCAGCTTGAGGGACAGGGGTGGCACCGGGGAGCTGTTTTTT.

The chain combines TRBV18 with TRBJ1-4, with 7 bases matching TRBD1. Germline CDR1 KGHSH, CDR2 LQKENI. The CDR3 has 17 residues. The trim removed 3 bases at V and 7 bases at J, leaving 14 bases unmatched. Written as DNA, the CDR3 is TGTGCCAGCTCACCTACGACGAGGGCCTCAGGGGGTGAAAAACTGTTTTTT. It specifies CASSPTTRASGGEKLFF.

For the CDR3, the DNA is TGCGCCAGCAGCTTGGCCGCAGGGGGCGGTGTCACCGGGGAGCTGTTTTTT. As protein: CASSLAAGGGVTGELFF. The chain combines TRBV5-1 with TRBJ2-2, with 8 positions matching TRBD1. The V and J ends lost 0 bases and 4 bases, in that order; junction bases with no gene match: 8. The CDR3 totals 17 residues. Germline CDR1 is SGHRS and CDR2 is YFSETQ.

V is TRBV4-2 and J is TRBJ2-2, with a possible D match to TRBD2 (6 bases). This CDR3 contains 14 residues. Trimming removed 6 bases at V and 4 bases at J, with 12 bases between. From germline, CDR1 is LGHNA and CDR2 YNFKEQ. The CDR3 coding sequence is TGTGCCAGCAGGACGGGGACTTCCACCGGGGAGCTGTTTTTT. Residues: CASRTGTSTGELFF.

Points on this clone: Compared with germline, one end of the junction differs, possibly owing to a read error. The genes are TRBV19 and TRBJ2-5; 9 positions agree with TRBD2. The germline CDR1 and CDR2 sequences are LNHDA and SQIVND (reference sequence). The CDR3 has 14 residues. CDR3 residues: CASSIAGAVETQYF. The CDR3, as DNA: TGTGCCAGTAGCATAGCGGGAGCGGTAGAGACCCAGTACTTC.